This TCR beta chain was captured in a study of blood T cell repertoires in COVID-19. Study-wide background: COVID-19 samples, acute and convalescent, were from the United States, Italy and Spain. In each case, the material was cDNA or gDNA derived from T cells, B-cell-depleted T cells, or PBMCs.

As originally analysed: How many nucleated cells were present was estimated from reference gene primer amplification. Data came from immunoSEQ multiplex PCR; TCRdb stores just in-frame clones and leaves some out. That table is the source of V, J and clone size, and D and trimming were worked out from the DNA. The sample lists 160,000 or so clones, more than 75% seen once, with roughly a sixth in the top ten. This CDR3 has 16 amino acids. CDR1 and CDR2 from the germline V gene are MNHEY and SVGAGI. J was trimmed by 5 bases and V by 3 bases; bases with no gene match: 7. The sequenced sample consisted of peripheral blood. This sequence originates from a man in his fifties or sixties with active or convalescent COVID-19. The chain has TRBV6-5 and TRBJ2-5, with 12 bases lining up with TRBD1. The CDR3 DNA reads TGTGCCAGCAGTTATCGCGGGACAGGGGGCCAGGAGACCCAGTACTTC. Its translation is CASSYRGTGGQETQYF.